A single sample gave rise to the 9 T cell receptor beta chains below, sequenced in a study of cytomegalovirus exposure and HLA in healthy donors. Sequenced by immunoSEQ multiplex PCR; TCRdb stores in-frame clones only, minus some. The table lists 150,000 to 200,000 clones, roughly 86% of them singletons. The sample comprised PBMCs. These receptor sequences come from a woman aged 18-30 years in good health and CMV-seronegative.

The chain recombines TRBV10-1 with TRBJ2-6; D may be TRBD2 (6 bases). CDR3 length: 16 residues. With 0 bases removed from V and 2 bases from J, the gap between germline ends came to 8 bases. Germline V lookup: CDR1 WNHNN, CDR2 SYGVQD (reference sequence). The CDR3 loop reads CASSESTGAGANVLTF. The CDR3 coding sequence is TGCGCCAGCAGTGAGTCGACGGGGGCTGGGGCCAACGTCCTGACTTTC.

The chain uses TRBV5-1 and TRBJ1-1; D gene uncertain. The germline gives CDR1 SGHRS, CDR2 YFSETQ. Trimming removed 0 bases from V and 0 bases from J, with 9 bases in between. This CDR3 is 15 amino acids long. The CDR3 is CASSLASGMNTEAFF. Written as DNA, the CDR3 is TGCGCCAGCAGCTTGGCGTCGGGGATGAACACTGAAGCTTTCTTT.

The chain couples TRBV9 to TRBJ1-4, with D possibly being TRBD1 (5 bases). Trimming took 4 bases from V and 1 from J, leaving 8 bases between them. The CDR3 contains 14 residues. Germline V gives CDR1 SGDLS, CDR2 YYNGEE. This CDR3 reads CASSKGRTNEKLFF. Here the CDR3 DNA reads TGTGCCAGCAGCAAGGGGCGAACTAATGAAAAACTGTTTTTT.

The V call is TRBV9, the J call TRBJ2-1; 7 bases fit TRBD2. CDR1 and CDR2 (germline): SGDLS, YYNGEE. The CDR3 has 15 amino acids. V lost 3 bases, J lost 10 bases, and 13 bases stayed unmatched. In nucleotides, the CDR3 is TGTGCCAGCAGCGCCCCGGGACTAACGAGAGGCGAGCAGTTCTTC. Protein: CASSAPGLTRGEQFF.

The chain joins TRBV11-1 to TRBJ1-1, with D perhaps matching TRBD1 (5 bases). V gave up 0 bases and J gave up 6 bases, with 11 bases separating them. Germline loops: CDR1 SGHAT, CDR2 FQDESV (reference sequence). The CDR3 contains 14 residues. In DNA, the CDR3 is TGTGCCAGCAGCTTAGCGGCGGGGGTCCCTGAAGCTTTCTTT. Its protein is CASSLAAGVPEAFF. Full variable domain (remainder filled in from reference TRBV11-1 and TRBJ1-1): EAEVAQSPRYKITEKSQAVAFWCDPISGHATLYWYRQILGQGPELLVQFQDESVVDDSQLPKDRFSAERLKGVDSTLKIQPAELGDSAMYLCASSLAAGVPEAFFGQGTRLTVV.

The rearrangement uses TRBV7-3 and TRBJ1-2; the match to TRBD1 covers 8 bases. The CDR3 is 17 amino acids. Per germline, CDR1 SGHTA and CDR2 FQGTGA. Trimming removed 0 bases from V and 4 bases from J; junction bases left unmatched: 10. This CDR3 reads CASSLTSDRASTYGYTF. The CDR3 DNA sequence: TGTGCCAGCAGCTTAACCTCGGACAGGGCGTCTACCTATGGCTACACCTTC.

The J gene is TRBJ1-2, the V gene TRBV7-9; TRBD1 matches 7 bases. With V trimmed by 1 base and J by 1 base, 3 bases remained unmatched. Germline lookup yields CDR1 SEHNR and CDR2 FQNEAQ (reference sequence). The CDR3 is 15 residues long. DNA of the CDR3: TGTGCCAGCAGCTTAGAGGGGGCCGGTAACTATGGCTACACCTTC. It specifies CASSLEGAGNYGYTF.

This clone was recorded a few times. This chain links TRBV5-5 with TRBJ2-1; no definite D call. The V and J ends lost 7 bases and 0 bases respectively, with 11 bases between them. Germline V gene lookup returns CDR1 SGHKS and CDR2 YYEKEE (reference sequence). CDR3 length: 14 amino acids. Written as DNA, the CDR3 is TGTGCCAGCTCTAGGCTGAGCTCCTACAATGAGCAGTTCTTC. Its translation is CASSRLSSYNEQFF.

The chain links TRBV13 to TRBJ2-2; perhaps TRBD1 as D (6 bases). The CDR3 has 14 residues. The germline V gene encodes CDR1 PRHDT and CDR2 FYEKMQ (reference sequence). V was pared by 0 bases and J by 6 bases, with 8 bases between. CDR3 in amino acids: CASSLGQGSGELFF. The CDR3 DNA reads TGTGCCAGCAGCTTAGGACAGGGTTCCGGGGAGCTGTTTTTT.